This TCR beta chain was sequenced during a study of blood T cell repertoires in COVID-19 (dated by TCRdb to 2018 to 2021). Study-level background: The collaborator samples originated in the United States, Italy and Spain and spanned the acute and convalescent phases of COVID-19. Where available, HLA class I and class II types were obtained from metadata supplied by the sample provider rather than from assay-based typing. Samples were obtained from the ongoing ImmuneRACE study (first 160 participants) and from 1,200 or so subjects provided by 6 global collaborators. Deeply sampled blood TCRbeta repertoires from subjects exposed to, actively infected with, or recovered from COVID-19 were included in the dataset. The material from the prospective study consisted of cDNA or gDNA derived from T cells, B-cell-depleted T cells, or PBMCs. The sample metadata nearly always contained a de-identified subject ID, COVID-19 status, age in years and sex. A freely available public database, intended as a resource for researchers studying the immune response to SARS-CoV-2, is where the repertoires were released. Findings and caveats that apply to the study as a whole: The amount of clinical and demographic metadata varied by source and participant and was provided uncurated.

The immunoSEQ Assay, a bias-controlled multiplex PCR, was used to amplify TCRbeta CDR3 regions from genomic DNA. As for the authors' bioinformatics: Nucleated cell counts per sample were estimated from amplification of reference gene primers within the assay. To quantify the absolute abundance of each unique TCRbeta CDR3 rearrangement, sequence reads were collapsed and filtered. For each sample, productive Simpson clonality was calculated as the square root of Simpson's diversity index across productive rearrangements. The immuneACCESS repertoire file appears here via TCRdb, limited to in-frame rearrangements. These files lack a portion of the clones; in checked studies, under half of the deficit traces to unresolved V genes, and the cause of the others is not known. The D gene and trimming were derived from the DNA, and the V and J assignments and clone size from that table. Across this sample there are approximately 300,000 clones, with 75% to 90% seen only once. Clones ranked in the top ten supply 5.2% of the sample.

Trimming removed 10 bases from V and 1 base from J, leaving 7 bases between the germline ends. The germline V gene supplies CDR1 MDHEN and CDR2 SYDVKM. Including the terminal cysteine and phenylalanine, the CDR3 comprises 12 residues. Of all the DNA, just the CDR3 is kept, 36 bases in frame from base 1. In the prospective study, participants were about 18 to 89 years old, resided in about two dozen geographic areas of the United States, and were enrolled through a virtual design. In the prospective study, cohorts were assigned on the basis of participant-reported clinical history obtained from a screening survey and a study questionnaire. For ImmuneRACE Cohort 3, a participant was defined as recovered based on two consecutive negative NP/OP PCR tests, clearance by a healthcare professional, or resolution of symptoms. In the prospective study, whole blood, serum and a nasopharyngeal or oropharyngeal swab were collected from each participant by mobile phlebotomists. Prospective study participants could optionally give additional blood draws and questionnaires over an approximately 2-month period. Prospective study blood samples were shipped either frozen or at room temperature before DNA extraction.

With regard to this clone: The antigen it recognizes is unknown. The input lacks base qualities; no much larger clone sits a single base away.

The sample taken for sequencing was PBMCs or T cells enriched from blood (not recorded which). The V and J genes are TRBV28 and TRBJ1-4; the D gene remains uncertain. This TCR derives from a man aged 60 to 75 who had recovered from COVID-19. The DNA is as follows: TGTGCCATCTCCGGAACTAATGAAAAACTGTTTTTT. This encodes CAISGTNEKLFF.